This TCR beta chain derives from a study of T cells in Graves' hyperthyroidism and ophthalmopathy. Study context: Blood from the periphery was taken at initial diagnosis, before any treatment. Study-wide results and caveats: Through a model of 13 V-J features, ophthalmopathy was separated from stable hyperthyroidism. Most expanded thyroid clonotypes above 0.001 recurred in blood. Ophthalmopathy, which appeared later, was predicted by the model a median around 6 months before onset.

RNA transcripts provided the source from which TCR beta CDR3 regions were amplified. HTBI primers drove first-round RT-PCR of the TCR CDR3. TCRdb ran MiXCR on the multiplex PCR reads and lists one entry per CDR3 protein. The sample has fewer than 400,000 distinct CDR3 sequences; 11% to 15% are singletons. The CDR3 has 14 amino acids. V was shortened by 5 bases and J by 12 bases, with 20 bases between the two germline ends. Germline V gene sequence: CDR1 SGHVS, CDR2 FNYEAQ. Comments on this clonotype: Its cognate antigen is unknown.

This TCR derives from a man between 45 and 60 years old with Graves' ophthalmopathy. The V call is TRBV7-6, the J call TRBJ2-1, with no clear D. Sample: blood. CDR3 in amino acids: CASSETGPNGPQFF. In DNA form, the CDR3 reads TGTGCCAGCAGCGAAACCGGGCCAAACGGACCGCAGTTCTTC.